The present T cell receptor (beta chain) was sequenced within a study of blood T cell repertoires in COVID-19. In the study overall: Sources were T cells, B-cell-depleted T cells, or PBMCs; the material itself was cDNA or gDNA.

Germline assignment: CDR1 LGHDT and CDR2 YNNKEL (reference sequence). The CDR3 spans 16 residues. Trimming shortened V by 0 bases and J by 4 bases, and 15 bases separated the two germline ends. In the study's own analysis: Estimated nucleated cell counts came from reference gene primer amplification. Clones were read by immunoSEQ multiplex PCR, and TCRdb kept only the in-frame ones, dropping some. V and J calls and clone size come straight from that table; D and trimming were deduced from the DNA. The sample shows some 270,000 clones, around 92% of them seen only once. In assigning cohorts, the study relied on participant-reported clinical history. Recovery among Cohort 3 donors was established by two negative PCRs, clearance, or symptom resolution.

The TCR originated in a woman aged 55-70 years who had recovered from COVID-19. J is TRBJ1-2 and V is TRBV3-1 (or the pseudogene TRBV3-2); D unresolved. Sequencing was done on a sample of PBMCs or T cells enriched from blood (not recorded which). The CDR3, as DNA: TGTGCCAGCAGCCAAGATGTACGGGTATTACTCTATGGCTACACCTTC. Translating it yields CASSQDVRVLLYGYTF.